The clone carrying this T cell receptor beta chain appeared many times. The antigen remains undetermined. The sample originates from a study of T cells in Graves' hyperthyroidism and ophthalmopathy. Notes on the study in general: Most expanded thyroid clonotypes above 0.001 recurred in blood. Ophthalmopathy, as predicted by the model, came a median approximately 5.9 months after the prediction.

The J segment lost 1 base and the V segment lost 5 bases, leaving 6 bases of the junction unmatched. This CDR3 comprises 17 residues. Exclusion of a patient resulted from uncontrolled infection, other autoimmune disease, pregnancy or lactation. The PBMCs were taken from roughly 10 ml of fresh peripheral blood. RNA transcripts yielded amplified TCR beta CDR3 regions. The TCR CDR3 first-round RT-PCR relied on the HTBI primer set. TCRdb independently ran MiXCR on the multiplex PCR reads; one entry per CDR3 protein. This table holds roughly 380,000 distinct CDR3 sequences, over 11% found once. This TCR was sampled from an older woman with Graves' hyperthyroidism. Input material: blood. The chain joins TRBV12-3 or TRBV12-4 to TRBJ2-1; TRBD2 matches 12 bases. The CDR3 loop is CASSTRTSGNSYNEQFF. CDR3 in DNA: TGTGCCAGCAGTACCAGGACTAGCGGGAATTCCTACAATGAGCAGTTCTTC.